This T cell receptor (beta chain) was obtained from a study of blood T cell repertoires in COVID-19. A remark on this clone: The junction shows a germline mismatch at one end, possibly a read error.

Per germline, CDR1 SGHRS and CDR2 YFSETQ. The CDR3 is 17 amino acids. In the original analysis: Reference gene primer amplification yielded estimated nucleated cell counts. Generated by immunoSEQ multiplex PCR, the TCRdb table keeps only in-frame clones and is missing some. V and J calls plus clone size are reproduced from that table; the DNA served to infer D and trimming. The table records around 250,000 clones, roughly 88% of them present only once. The clonotype was recovered from a woman between 40 and 50 years old who had been exposed to COVID-19. This chain links TRBV5-1 with TRBJ2-2; 10 bases fit TRBD2. Sequencing was performed on PBMCs or T cells enriched from blood (not recorded which). The CDR3: CASSLVLAGEAAGELFF. Here the CDR3 DNA reads TGTGCCAGCAGCTTGGTGCTAGCGGGAGAGGCAGCCGGGGAGCTGTTTTTT.